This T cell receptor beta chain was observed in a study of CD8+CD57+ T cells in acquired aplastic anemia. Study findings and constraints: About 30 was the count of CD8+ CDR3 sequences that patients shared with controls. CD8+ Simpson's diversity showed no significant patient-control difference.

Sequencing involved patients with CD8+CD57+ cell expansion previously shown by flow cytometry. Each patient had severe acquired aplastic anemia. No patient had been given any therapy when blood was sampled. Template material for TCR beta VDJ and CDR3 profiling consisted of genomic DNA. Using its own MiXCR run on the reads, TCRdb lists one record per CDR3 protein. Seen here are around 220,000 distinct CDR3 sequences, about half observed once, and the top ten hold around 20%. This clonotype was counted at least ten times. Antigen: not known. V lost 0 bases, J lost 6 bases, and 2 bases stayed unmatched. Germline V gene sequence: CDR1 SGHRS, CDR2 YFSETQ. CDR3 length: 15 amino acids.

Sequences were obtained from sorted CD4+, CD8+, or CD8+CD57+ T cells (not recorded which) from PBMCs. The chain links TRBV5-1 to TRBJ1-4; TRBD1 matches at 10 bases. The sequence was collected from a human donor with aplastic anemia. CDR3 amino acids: CASSLGGTGDEKLFF. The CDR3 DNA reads TGCGCCAGCAGCTTGGGGGGGACAGGGGATGAAAAACTGTTTTTT.